The TCR beta chain under discussion was sequenced for a study of T cell responses to AZD1222 COVID-19 vaccine (dated by TCRdb to the early 2020s). In the study overall: TCR sequencing covered more than 230 trial participants: about 210 given two doses of AZD1222 and about 26 given two doses of MenACWY control vaccine. Trial participants were enrolled by age into subgroups of 18-55, 56-69 and 70-plus years, and roughly 160, 29 and 62 TCR-sequenced participants, respectively, were included in these subgroups. General study outcomes and caveats: Participants were mostly white British, with more females than males. The authors suggested clonal diversity may have been underestimated. The 56-69-year group was small, and its depth increase did not reach significance, likely because of low power. Because no samples from the day 14 peak response were available, repertoires could be characterized only after the peak T cell response. Reportedly, close to half of the unique spike-specific TCRs recognized epitopes lying outside the regions that are mutated in the B.1.351 and B.1.1.7 variants. The whole spike protein was spanned by vaccine-associated CD4 TCRs, and dominant responses were seen in regions 160-218 and 743-854. A significant rise in spike-specific TCR breadth and depth was observed after two AZD1222 doses relative to day 0 and relative to MenACWY recipients. Conclusions about previously exposed vaccinees were limited because only six AZD1222 recipients were SARS-CoV-2 seropositive at baseline.

The CDR3 regions of human TCRbeta chains were analyzed by immunosequencing. As for the original processing: Repertoire TCRs were matched against a reference library of SARS-CoV-2-specific TCRs generated with the MIRA antigen-specificity platform. Breadth was defined as the fraction of unique TCRs that were SARS-CoV-2-associated, and depth was defined as the fraction of total T cells that were SARS-CoV-2-associated. Each spike-specific TCR was assigned to its reactive spike region and to a CD4 or CD8 class using the MIRA data. Log10-transformed breadth and depth values were compared by one-way ANOVA with Sidak's multiple comparisons tests. This immuneACCESS table, as held by TCRdb, lists in-frame sequences with V and J called but not all clones. Of the missing ones, under half trace to an unresolved V gene in checked studies; the others have no known cause. V, J and clone size are taken as reported in that table, and D and trimming were inferred from the DNA itself. A total of roughly 150,000 clones appear in this sample, 88% of them only once. The biggest ten clones account for about 3.3% of the sample.

V is cut by 5 bases and J by 2 bases, and the space between the germline ends is 15 bases. For CDR1 and CDR2, the germline V gene lists MDHEN and SYDVKM. Counted from cysteine to phenylalanine, this CDR3 has 15 amino acids. Only the CDR3 DNA stays, 45 bases, in frame from base 1. The time point label, as the study defines it: baseline before first vaccination. Per the publication, the treatment or condition label means: meningococcal conjugate vaccine given as trial control. Vaccinee samples came from UK trials COV001 and COV002, including a single-blind randomized controlled phase 2/3 trial of AZD1222 (ChAdOx1 nCoV-19) in healthy adults. Trial participant PBMC samples were collected at day 0 and day 28 after the second dose for TCRbeta chain sequencing. A word on this clone: Its antigen specificity is not known. It has no much larger one-base neighbor in the sample; base qualities were not kept.

This chain joins TRBV28 to TRBJ1-2; a tentative D call is TRBD1 (6 bases match). The source is an adult in good health. The sample here was peripheral blood, taken on day 0 of MenACWY control vaccination. The CDR3 amino acid sequence is: CASSLRQARNYGYTF. The DNA sequence is given as TGTGCCAGCAGTCTCCGACAGGCTAGGAACTATGGCTACACCTTC.